These 25 T cell receptor beta chains were all obtained from the same sample, sequenced in a study of blood T cells in healthy people across ages. Primers used in a second PCR of about 6 to 11 cycles were a sample-barcoded 5' primer and a J-beta primer mix. TCRdb redid the calling of the 5' RACE reads with MiXCR, one entry per CDR3 protein. The sample carries 1.8 million or so distinct CDR3 sequences, around 40% recorded once. Input material: blood. The origin of the receptors is a human donor in good health.

This sequence joins TRBV3-1 and TRBJ2-5; D gene ambiguous. The CDR3 contains 15 residues. V was clipped by 1 base and J by 0 bases, with 9 bases between them. CDR1 and CDR2 (germline): LGHDT, YNNKEL (reference sequence). The CDR3 here is CASSQGVEYQETQYF. CDR3 nucleotides: TGTGCCAGCAGCCAAGGGGTCGAGTACCAAGAGACCCAGTACTTC.

This clonotype was picked up a small number of times. The genes are TRBV20-1 and TRBJ2-7, with no clear D. Germline CDR1 reads DFQATT; CDR2 reads SNEGSKA (reference sequence). The CDR3 is 13 amino acids. V was trimmed by 6 bases and J by 3 bases, leaving 15 bases between them. The CDR3 region is CSAPRQIVYEQYF. CDR3 sequence (DNA): TGCAGTGCCCCGCGACAAATCGTCTACGAGCAGTACTTC.

This chain links TRBV5-1 with TRBJ2-1, with D possibly matching TRBD2 (5 bases). The V end was cut by 1 base, the J end by 3 bases, with 11 bases between. The germline gives CDR1 SGHRS, CDR2 YFSETQ. The CDR3 is 15 amino acids. CDR3 loop: CASSLRYGDYNEQFF. CDR3 sequence (DNA): TGCGCCAGCAGCTTGCGGTACGGGGACTACAATGAGCAGTTCTTC.

The chain uses TRBV11-2 and TRBJ1-6; no clear D. From germline, CDR1 is SGHAT and CDR2 FQNNGV. The CDR3 has 13 residues. Trimming stripped 0 bases from V and 10 bases from J, with 7 bases between. CDR3 in amino acids: CASSLDYESPLHF. CDR3 in DNA: TGTGCCAGCAGCTTAGATTATGAATCACCCCTCCACTTT.

This clonotype was detected only a few times. One end of the junction varies from germline; a read error may be responsible. The chain carries TRBV20-1 and TRBJ1-2; weak D call: TRBD1 (6 bases). Germline-derived CDR1 and CDR2 are DFQATT and SNEGSKA (reference sequence). This CDR3 contains 14 residues. The CDR3 here is CSASPYRANYGYTF. The CDR3, as DNA: TGCAGTGCTAGCCCCTACAGGGCAAACTACGGCTACACCTTC.

The genes are TRBV7-9 and TRBJ1-1, with TRBD1 as a possible D gene (6 bases). CDR3 length: 14 residues. Germline V gene data show CDR1 as SEHNR and CDR2 as FQNEAQ (reference sequence). Trimming took 4 bases from V and 1 from J, leaving 10 bases between them. The CDR3 sequence is CASSCGGQNTEAFF. In DNA form, the CDR3 reads TGTGCCAGCAGCTGTGGGGGGCAGAACACTGAAGCTTTCTTT.

This clonotype was detected only once. A read error may produce the germline difference seen at one junction end. The chain is built from TRBV7-2 and TRBJ2-1; D possibly uses TRBD1 or TRBD2 (5 bases each). The CDR3 is 15 amino acids. Germline CDR1 is SGHTA and CDR2 is FQGNSA. The CDR3 DNA sequence: TGTGTCAGCAGCTTAGGGACCTCCAACGGCAATGAGCAGTTCTTC. It translates to CVSSLGTSNGNEQFF.

V and J are TRBV4-3 and TRBJ2-4; D uncertain. The J call may be in error: the DNA end matches TRBJ2-7 better. The CDR3 extends over 15 amino acids. In germline, CDR1 is LGHNA, CDR2 YSLEER. The CDR3 DNA sequence: TGCGCCAGCAGCCAAGGAGTCCCCCCATCCTACGAGCAGTACTTC. This sequence encodes CASSQGVPPSYEQYF.

CDR3 in DNA: TGCGCCAGCAGACCGACAGGAATTAGCACAGATACGCAGTATTTT. Its protein product is CASRPTGISTDTQYF. This chain connects TRBV5-1 to TRBJ2-3; maybe TRBD1 (6 bases). In germline, CDR1 is SGHRS, CDR2 YFSETQ. Trimming stripped 5 bases from V and 0 bases from J, with 13 bases between. The CDR3 is 15 amino acids.

This clonotype was seen a handful of times. The chain combines TRBV4-1 with TRBJ2-3; D is undetermined. CDR3 length: 12 amino acids. CDR1 and CDR2 from the germline V gene are MGHRA and YSYEKL. V gave up 10 bases and J gave up 3 bases, with 11 bases separating them. In DNA form, the CDR3 reads TGCGCCACCCAAGGACCGACAGATACGCAGTATTTT. It translates to CATQGPTDTQYF.

About this clonotype itself: One end of the junction does not line up with germline, which may come from a read error. CDR3 coding DNA: TGCAGTACTAGGAGGAGAGGGGCAGGGAGGTATGGCTACACCTTC. The encoded protein is CSTRRRGAGRYGYTF. The chain joins TRBV20-1 to TRBJ1-2; the D gene is possibly TRBD1 (5 bases). The CDR3 runs to 15 residues. Germline V gives CDR1 DFQATT, CDR2 SNEGSKA (reference sequence).

This chain links TRBV12-3 or TRBV12-4 with TRBJ2-3; D is possibly TRBD1 or TRBD2 (5 bases each). V was cut by 1 base and J by 14 bases, with 16 bases left in between. The CDR3 sequence is 13 residues long. CDR3 region: CASSLERAAGGYF. Written as DNA, the CDR3 is TGTGCCAGCAGTTTAGAGAGGGCAGCTGGGGGGTATTTT.

This clonotype was seen more than once but under ten times. CDR3 in DNA: TGTGCCAGCAGCCCCGGGACTAGCGGACTTGTGTACTTC. This sequence encodes CASSPGTSGLVYF. This chain joins TRBV11-1 and TRBJ2-4, with 11 bases aligning to TRBD2. The CDR3 covers 13 residues. Germline V gene data show CDR1 as SGHAT and CDR2 as FQDESV (reference sequence). With 5 bases clipped from V and 15 bases from J, the junction kept 9 bases outside the gene matches.

The V and J genes are TRBV27 and TRBJ2-7; maybe TRBD2 (6 bases). Between the trimmed V and J ends, which lost 5 bases and 1 base, there was a span of 21 bases. The CDR3 runs 17 residues. Germline CDR1 MNHEY, CDR2 SMNVEV (reference sequence). CDR3 DNA: TGTGCCAGCAGTCCATCTTGGGGGGAGGATTTGTCCTACGAGCAGTACTTC. Amino acid sequence: CASSPSWGEDLSYEQYF.

There are a few counts of this clonotype. The rearrangement links TRBV29-1 to TRBJ2-3, with D possibly TRBD2 on 6 matching bases. The germline V and J ends were trimmed by 3 bases and 0 bases, with 22 bases remaining between them. CDR1 is SQVTM, CDR2 ANQGSEA, per germline. CDR3 length: 18 residues. The CDR3 region has the DNA TGCAGCGTTGAGGTAGTGAAAGGGACTGAGTTCAGCACAGATACGCAGTATTTT. As protein: CSVEVVKGTEFSTDTQYF.

The chain joins TRBV7-2 to TRBJ2-2; no reliable D call. The CDR3 runs 14 residues. The V end lost 5 bases, the J end lost 0 bases, and 7 bases lay between the germline ends. Per the germline V gene, CDR1 is SGHTA and CDR2 is FQGNSA. CDR3 in amino acids: CASSLRPNTGELFF. CDR3 DNA sequence: TGTGCCAGCAGCCTTCGACCGAACACCGGGGAGCTGTTTTTT.

J is TRBJ2-7 and V is TRBV29-1, with 13 bases that match TRBD2. The junction had 10 bases not matched to a gene; V was cut back by 4 bases and J by 7 bases. The germline CDR1 and CDR2 sequences are SQVTM and ANQGSEA. CDR3 length: 15 amino acids. The CDR3 is CSVGLGTSGEGEQYF. DNA for the CDR3: TGCAGCGTTGGGCTGGGGACTAGCGGGGAGGGAGAGCAGTACTTC.

This chain connects TRBV20-1 to TRBJ2-5; 8 bases fit TRBD1. V trimming: 6 bases; J trimming: 1 base; junction bases outside the gene matches: 4. Per the germline V gene, CDR1 is DFQATT and CDR2 is SNEGSKA (reference sequence). CDR3 length: 13 amino acids. The CDR3 region is CSALGTGQETQYF. The CDR3 DNA follows: TGCAGTGCCCTTGGGACAGGCCAAGAGACCCAGTACTTC.

This clonotype has more than one count but fewer than ten. CDR3 amino acids: CSAIDRGDQPQHF. In DNA form, the CDR3 reads TGCAGTGCTATAGATAGAGGGGATCAGCCCCAGCATTTT. This rearrangement joins TRBV20-1 to TRBJ1-5; weak D call: TRBD1 (5 bases). The CDR3 has 13 residues. Germline CDR1 reads DFQATT; CDR2 reads SNEGSKA (reference sequence). The ends were cut back, 4 bases at V and 5 bases at J, with 12 bases in the middle.

The chain combines TRBV20-1 with TRBJ2-7; D possibly corresponds to TRBD1 (6 bases). The CDR3 runs to 16 residues. Germline values: CDR1 DFQATT, CDR2 SNEGSKA (reference sequence). V was pared by 1 base and J by 2 bases, with 18 bases between. This chain's CDR3 is CSARALLEQGTYEQYF. In nucleotides, the CDR3 is TGCAGTGCTAGAGCGCTTTTGGAACAGGGCACCTACGAGCAGTACTTC.

The genes are TRBV6-1 and TRBJ2-1; tentative D call: TRBD1 (5 bases). CDR1 MNHNS and CDR2 SASEGT come from the germline V gene. The V end was cut by 6 bases, the J end by 2 bases, with 14 bases between. The CDR3 runs 15 residues. CDR3 DNA sequence: TGTGCCAGCAGCTTCCTACAGGCCCCCTACAATGAGCAGTTCTTC. Amino acid sequence: CASSFLQAPYNEQFF.

The CDR3 sequence: CASSLARASSGANVLTF. The CDR3 nucleotides read TGTGCCAGCAGCTTGGCCAGGGCCAGTTCTGGGGCCAACGTCCTGACTTTC. The V gene is TRBV7-2, the J gene TRBJ2-6; weak D call: TRBD1 (5 bases). This CDR3 region has 17 residues. The germline V and J ends were trimmed by 3 bases and 1 base, with 13 bases remaining between them. Germline V CDR1 and CDR2: SGHTA, FQGNSA.

This clonotype was detected only a few times. The chain recombines TRBV12-3 or TRBV12-4 with TRBJ1-5, with D hard to call. Trimming cost V 2 bases and J 6 bases, with 8 bases left between them. This CDR3 is 13 amino acids long. CDR3 nucleotides: TGTGCCAGCAGTTTATCCGCGGGTCAGCCCCAGCATTTT. It specifies CASSLSAGQPQHF.

J is TRBJ2-3 and V is TRBV7-6; TRBD2 aligns across 8 bases. Germline V gene data show CDR1 as SGHVS and CDR2 as FNYEAQ. This CDR3 has 17 residues. J was trimmed by 1 base and V by 0 bases; bases with no gene match: 6. The CDR3 DNA reads TGTGCCAGCAGCTTAGCTCTTCCAGCGGGGGGCACAGATACGCAGTATTTT. It codes for CASSLALPAGGTDTQYF.

This clonotype was recorded at least ten times. The J gene is TRBJ1-2, the V gene TRBV2; 8 nucleotides match TRBD1. Germline CDR1 SNHLY, CDR2 FYNNEI. Trimming at V came to 8 bases and at J to 8 bases, leaving 10 bases not matched to a gene. This CDR3 has 13 amino acids. The CDR3 sequence: CASVTGAGGGYTF. The CDR3 DNA follows: TGTGCCAGCGTGACAGGGGCGGGCGGAGGCTACACCTTC.